These 32 T cell receptor beta chains share one sample of origin, sequenced in a study of post-analysis software for immune sequencing data (dated by TCRdb to between 2015 and 2017). These receptors' targets are unknown. Library construction relied on PCR. Instrument used: Illumina HiSeq 2500. Unique molecular identifiers were incorporated into TCR beta cDNA libraries to reduce PCR and sequencing biases. In-frame beta chains were kept once TCRdb had trimmed the public reads at Q25 with fastp and called clones with MiXCR. Merged by CDR3 protein, the rows form single entries marked with the most common genes and DNA. A total of about 810,000 distinct CDR3 sequences appear in this sample, approximately 50% of them only once. The ten largest account for about 4.8% of the sample. The research as a whole found: Significantly higher frequencies in patients than in controls were found for a few TRBV segments, including TRBV5-6, TRBV5-1 and TRBV20-1.

Sequencing was performed on blood. These receptors all come from a girl aged 10 to 17 with multiple sclerosis.

This chain connects TRBV27 to TRBJ2-1; TRBD2 agrees at 11 bases. After removal of 5 bases from V and 5 bases from J, the junction contained 5 bases not matched to a gene. CDR3 length: 15 amino acids. From germline, CDR1 is MNHEY and CDR2 SMNVEV (reference sequence). CDR3 loop: CASSLRLAGNNEQFF. The CDR3 DNA reads TGTGCCAGCAGTCTCCGACTAGCGGGAAACAATGAGCAGTTCTTC.

This sequence joins TRBV20-1 and TRBJ2-7, with 10 bases identical to TRBD2. The J call may be incorrect, as the DNA end agrees better with TRBJ2-5. The CDR3 sequence is 16 residues long. The V gene's germline CDR1 is DFQATT and CDR2 SNEGSKA (reference sequence). CDR3 DNA: TGCAGTGCGCGAGAGGGGAGCTCTAGCGGGAGAGAGACCCAGTACTTC. This codes for CSAREGSSSGRETQYF.

The chain combines TRBV28 with TRBJ2-7, with 8 bases fitting TRBD2. CDR1 and CDR2 from the germline V gene are MDHEN and SYDVKM. Germline trimming cut 3 bases from V and 6 bases from J; bases unmatched to any gene: 16. The CDR3 runs to 17 residues. CDR3 protein: CASSFSTGTRTSGEQYF. The CDR3, as DNA: TGTGCCAGCAGTTTCTCCACCGGGACTAGAACCTCCGGCGAGCAGTACTTC.

This CDR3 reads CSAPRPSATNEKLFF. The DNA of the CDR3 is TGCAGTGCCCCTCGGCCGAGCGCAACTAATGAAAAACTGTTTTTT. V usage is TRBV20-1 and J usage is TRBJ1-4; the D is unclear. Trimming shortened V by 6 bases and J by 0 bases, and 14 bases separated the two germline ends. Per germline, CDR1 DFQATT and CDR2 SNEGSKA (reference sequence). CDR3 length: 15 residues.

The chain links TRBV29-1 to TRBJ2-1, with TRBD1 matching 10 bases. The CDR3 sequence is 13 residues long. J was trimmed by 8 bases and V by 2 bases; bases with no gene match: 3. Looked up from germline, CDR1 is SQVTM and CDR2 is ANQGSEA. The CDR3 DNA reads as TGCAGCGTTGAAAGGGACAGGGGCGATGAGCAGTTCTTC. This sequence encodes CSVERDRGDEQFF.

The sample holds a few counts of this clonotype. The rearrangement joins TRBV7-8 to TRBJ2-4; no firm D call. Trimming left V 2 bases short and J 9 bases short, with 17 bases between. This CDR3 contains 15 residues. The germline gives CDR1 SGHVS, CDR2 FQNEAQ. CDR3 protein: CASSLRATTHGIQYF. The CDR3 nucleotides read TGTGCCAGCAGCTTACGTGCCACGACCCATGGCATTCAGTACTTC. The whole variable domain, filled in from reference TRBV7-8 and TRBJ2-4, reads GAGVSQSPRYKVAKRGQDVALRCDPISGHVSLFWYQQALGQGPEFLTYFQNEAQLDKSGLPSDRFFAERPEGSVSTLKIQRTQQEDSAVYLCASSLRATTHGIQYFGAGTRLSVL.

The V gene is TRBV6-5, the J gene TRBJ1-1; no clear D. Germline V gene data show CDR1 as MNHEY and CDR2 as SVGAGI. Trimming left V 4 bases short and J 0 bases short, with 9 bases between. This CDR3 comprises 14 residues. This CDR3 is CASSSTGMNTEAFF. The CDR3 DNA is TGTGCCAGCAGTTCAACGGGAATGAACACTGAAGCTTTCTTT.

This chain joins TRBV10-3 and TRBJ2-7; no firm D call. Germline loops: CDR1 ENHRY, CDR2 SYGVKD. The CDR3 is 15 amino acids. Between the trimmed V and J ends, which lost 6 bases and 0 bases, there was a span of 15 bases. The DNA for the CDR3 is TGTGCCATCAGGCCTGATAGTGAGGTCTCCTACGAGCAGTACTTC. It is translated as CAIRPDSEVSYEQYF.

The rearrangement uses TRBV5-1 and TRBJ2-1; D gene unclear. The CDR3 loop spans 15 amino acids. The germline V gene has CDR1 SGHRS and CDR2 YFSETQ. V was trimmed by 4 bases and J by 1 base, leaving 12 bases between them. The CDR3 loop reads CASSRFGDSYNEQFF. The DNA of the CDR3 is TGCGCCAGCAGCCGGTTTGGCGATTCCTACAATGAGCAGTTCTTC.

This clonotype was seen only a few times. The rearrangement uses TRBV20-1 and TRBJ2-7; D is ambiguous. The CDR3 has 12 amino acids. V lost 3 bases and J 5 bases, leaving 11 bases between the germline ends. Per germline, CDR1 DFQATT and CDR2 SNEGSKA (reference sequence). The CDR3 region has the DNA TGCAGTGCTAGTTTTTCGCTCCACGAGCAGTACTTC. This translates into CSASFSLHEQYF.

The V call is TRBV20-1, the J call TRBJ1-2; 9 bases are shared with TRBD1. V was clipped by 1 base and J by 7 bases; unmatched bases: 7. The germline V gene encodes CDR1 DFQATT and CDR2 SNEGSKA (reference sequence). This CDR3 is 14 amino acids long. In nucleotides, the CDR3 is TGCAGTGCTAGAGGGGACAGGGCCGTTGGTGGCTACACCTTC. Its translation is CSARGDRAVGGYTF.

This clonotype was counted once. The chain joins TRBV2 to TRBJ2-1; possibly TRBD2 for D (5 bases). The CDR3 runs 14 residues. Trimming took 10 bases from V and 8 from J, leaving 21 bases between them. Germline-derived CDR1 and CDR2 are SNHLY and FYNNEI. CDR3 sequence (DNA): TGTGCCACAGCCCCTTCCGGGGTCATCGATGAGCAGTTCTTC. Translated: CATAPSGVIDEQFF.

The chain has TRBV3-1 and TRBJ2-5; the D gene is possibly TRBD1 (6 bases). With the DNA end fitting TRBJ2-7 better, the J assignment may be wrong. The CDR3 has 15 residues. Germline V gene sequence: CDR1 LGHDT, CDR2 YNNKEL (reference sequence). The CDR3 protein is CASSRIRDTFYEQYF. CDR3 nucleotides: TGTGCCAGCAGCCGAATCCGGGACACGTTCTACGAGCAGTACTTC.

J is TRBJ2-1 and V is TRBV7-3, with D unresolved. The CDR3 is made up of 13 amino acids. CDR1 is SGHTA and CDR2 is FQGTGA in the germline V gene. The V end lost 1 base, the J end lost 3 bases, and 4 bases lay between the germline ends. CDR3: CASSLNHYNEQFF. The DNA of the CDR3 is TGTGCCAGCAGCTTAAATCACTACAATGAGCAGTTCTTC.

This clonotype was detected a few times. This chain joins TRBV6-6 and TRBJ2-3; D is possibly TRBD1 (5 bases). Germline V CDR1 and CDR2: MNHNY, SVGAGI (reference sequence). Trimming removed 2 bases at V and 4 bases at J, with 19 bases between. The CDR3 loop spans 17 amino acids. The DNA for the CDR3 is TGTGCCAGCAGTTACCGACAAGGACATTGGGGTCCAGATACGCAGTATTTT. This codes for CASSYRQGHWGPDTQYF.

The chain employs TRBV20-1 and TRBJ2-3, with D uncertain. Germline loops: CDR1 DFQATT, CDR2 SNEGSKA (reference sequence). Trimming removed 3 bases from V and 2 bases from J, with 12 bases in between. CDR3 length equals 14 residues. CDR3 sequence reads: CSASGRLLTDTQYF. DNA for the CDR3: TGCAGTGCTAGTGGACGACTCCTCACAGATACGCAGTATTTT.

The chain uses TRBV6-1 and TRBJ2-3; 10 nucleotides align to TRBD2. The V gene end was trimmed by 10 bases and the J gene end by 4 bases; junction bases not matched to a gene: 8. Germline CDR1 is MNHNS and CDR2 is SASEGT. This CDR3 region has 14 residues. CDR3 loop: CATPERGGPDTQYF. In DNA, the CDR3 is TGTGCCACCCCTGAGCGGGGGGGCCCAGATACGCAGTATTTT.

The gene calls are TRBV20-1 and TRBJ2-7; D remains unclear. The V gene's germline CDR1 is DFQATT and CDR2 SNEGSKA (reference sequence). Between the trimmed V and J ends, which lost 3 bases and 2 bases, there was a span of 11 bases. The CDR3 consists of 13 residues. The CDR3 bases are TGCAGTGCTAGTCCTGAGATCGCCTACGAGCAGTACTTC. Encoded protein: CSASPEIAYEQYF.

The count of this clonotype is one. The V and J genes are TRBV5-1 and TRBJ2-7; 10 bases are a match to TRBD1. The germline V gene encodes CDR1 SGHRS and CDR2 YFSETQ. The V and J ends lost 3 bases and 6 bases, in that order; junction bases with no gene match: 6. CDR3 size: 14 residues. The CDR3, as DNA: TGCGCCAGCAGCTGGGACAGGGGAACCGTCGAGCAGTACTTC. Its protein is CASSWDRGTVEQYF.

The CDR3 DNA is TGTGCCAGCCTGCAGGGCCTCCAAGGCAACGTCCTGACTTTC. This codes for CASLQGLQGNVLTF. The gene calls are TRBV2 and TRBJ2-6; possible D gene TRBD1, 5 bases. Trimming stripped 8 bases from V and 9 bases from J, with 17 bases between. Germline-derived CDR1 and CDR2 are SNHLY and FYNNEI. The CDR3 covers 14 residues.

The CDR3 region is CASSLDGREQYF. CDR3 coding DNA: TGCGCCAGCAGCTTGGATGGGAGAGAGCAGTACTTC. The genes are TRBV5-1 and TRBJ2-5; possibly TRBD2 for D (5 bases). The CDR3 has 12 residues. The ends were cut back, 0 bases at V and 11 bases at J, with 11 bases in the middle. Germline V gene lookup returns CDR1 SGHRS and CDR2 YFSETQ.

This clonotype turned up a few times. The chain uses TRBV5-5 and TRBJ2-1; tentatively, D is TRBD1 (6 bases). The V gene lost 0 bases and the J gene lost 4 bases, with 14 bases spanning the gap. The CDR3 sequence is 16 residues long. In germline, CDR1 is SGHKS, CDR2 YYEKEE (reference sequence). CDR3 sequence: CASSLEDSKLYNEQFF. The CDR3 nucleotides are TGTGCCAGCAGCTTGGAGGACAGCAAACTATACAATGAGCAGTTCTTC. Full variable domain (outside the CDR3, taken from reference TRBV5-5 and TRBJ2-1): DAGVTQSPTHLIKTRGQQVTLRCSPISGHKSVSWYQQVLGQGPQFIFQYYEKEERGRGNFPDRFSARQFPNYSSELNVNALLLGDSALYLCASSLEDSKLYNEQFFGPGTRLTVL.

The chain uses TRBV5-1 and TRBJ2-1; 7 bases agree with TRBD1. J gave up 8 bases and V 3 bases, and 5 bases lay outside the gene matches. Germline V CDR1 and CDR2: SGHRS, YFSETQ. The CDR3 is 13 residues long. The CDR3 protein is CASSSTGDHEQFF. The CDR3 nucleotides are TGCGCCAGCAGCTCTACAGGGGATCATGAGCAGTTCTTC.

To note about this clonotype: The junction and the germline gene differ at one end; a read error may be behind it. The chain joins TRBV3-1 to TRBJ1-1; TRBD1 matches 7 bases. In germline, CDR1 is LGHDT, CDR2 YNNKEL (reference sequence). The CDR3 spans 14 residues. The chain's CDR3 is CASNQAGGNTEAFF. The CDR3 DNA reads TGTGCCAGCAACCAAGCAGGGGGGAACACTGAAGCTTTCTTT.

This clonotype showed up just a few times. The chain couples TRBV20-1 to TRBJ1-2, with D possibly TRBD1 on 6 matching bases. The germline V gene encodes CDR1 DFQATT and CDR2 SNEGSKA (reference sequence). Trimming took off 5 bases at V and 0 bases at J, with 10 bases between the two ends. This CDR3 spans 13 amino acids. The CDR3 reads CSAPTGSNYGYTF. The CDR3 bases are TGCAGTGCTCCGACAGGTTCTAACTATGGCTACACCTTC.

The genes are TRBV20-1 and TRBJ2-7, with 8 bases aligning to TRBD2. The closer fit of TRBJ2-5 to the DNA end suggests the J call may be wrong. Per the germline V gene, CDR1 is DFQATT and CDR2 is SNEGSKA (reference sequence). This CDR3 contains 17 residues. This CDR3 reads CSARDRMRGEERETQYF. CDR3 sequence (DNA): TGCAGTGCTAGAGATCGAATGCGGGGGGAGGAGCGAGAGACCCAGTACTTC.

The chain links TRBV7-3 to TRBJ2-7, with D unresolved. Germline V gene data show CDR1 as SGHTA and CDR2 as FQGTGA. The V and J ends lost 3 bases and 6 bases respectively, with 12 bases between them. CDR3 size: 13 residues. The CDR3 nucleotides are TGTGCCAGCAGCTTGGGTGGCAGGCTCGAGCAGTACTTC. The encoded protein is CASSLGGRLEQYF.

This clonotype has a count of ten or more. The rearrangement links TRBV29-1 to TRBJ2-5, with a possible D match to TRBD2 (6 bases). This CDR3 is built from 15 residues. Germline-derived CDR1 and CDR2 are SQVTM and ANQGSEA. Between the trimmed V and J ends, which lost 4 bases and 0 bases, there was a span of 15 bases. The CDR3 sequence: CSVVPGAPYQETQYF. The CDR3 DNA sequence: TGCAGCGTTGTTCCGGGAGCCCCTTACCAAGAGACCCAGTACTTC. Based on the CDR3 plus reference TRBV29-1 and TRBJ2-5, the full variable domain is SAVISQKPSRDICQRGTSLTIQCQVDSQVTMMFWYRQQPGQSLTLIATANQGSEATYESGFVIDKFPISRPNLTFSTLTVSNMSPEDSSIYLCSVVPGAPYQETQYFGPGTRLLVL.

The V call is TRBV2, the J call TRBJ2-6, with a weak D call TRBD1 (5 bases). The CDR3 has 15 amino acids. V was shortened by 7 bases and J by 0 bases, with 10 bases between the two germline ends. Per germline, CDR1 SNHLY and CDR2 FYNNEI. CDR3 coding DNA: TGTGCCAGCACCCAGGGTCGCTCTGGGGCCAACGTCCTGACTTTC. It encodes CASTQGRSGANVLTF.

This chain joins TRBV7-2 and TRBJ2-7; D might be TRBD2 (5 bases). The CDR3 totals 14 residues. From germline, CDR1 is SGHTA and CDR2 FQGNSA. V lost 1 base and J 6 bases, leaving 13 bases between the germline ends. The CDR3 here is CASSLGQSAGEQYF. CDR3 DNA: TGTGCCAGCAGCTTAGGACAAAGCGCGGGCGAGCAGTACTTC.

The chain has TRBV7-3 and TRBJ2-6, with a tentative D call TRBD2 (5 bases). The germline V and J ends were trimmed by 2 bases and 0 bases, with 8 bases remaining between them. From germline, CDR1 is SGHTA and CDR2 FQGTGA. The CDR3 has 16 residues. In DNA, the CDR3 is TGTGCCAGCAGCTTATCGCGGGTCTCTGGGGCCAACGTCCTGACTTTC. It specifies CASSLSRVSGANVLTF.

This sequence joins TRBV20-1 and TRBJ2-7; 8 positions agree with TRBD1. The CDR3 runs 13 residues. V was pared by 5 bases and J by 5 bases, with 8 bases of the junction left unmatched. The germline V gene has CDR1 DFQATT and CDR2 SNEGSKA (reference sequence). In DNA, the CDR3 is TGCAGTGCTCCCAGACAGGGGAGTGACGAGCAGTACTTC. It codes for CSAPRQGSDEQYF.